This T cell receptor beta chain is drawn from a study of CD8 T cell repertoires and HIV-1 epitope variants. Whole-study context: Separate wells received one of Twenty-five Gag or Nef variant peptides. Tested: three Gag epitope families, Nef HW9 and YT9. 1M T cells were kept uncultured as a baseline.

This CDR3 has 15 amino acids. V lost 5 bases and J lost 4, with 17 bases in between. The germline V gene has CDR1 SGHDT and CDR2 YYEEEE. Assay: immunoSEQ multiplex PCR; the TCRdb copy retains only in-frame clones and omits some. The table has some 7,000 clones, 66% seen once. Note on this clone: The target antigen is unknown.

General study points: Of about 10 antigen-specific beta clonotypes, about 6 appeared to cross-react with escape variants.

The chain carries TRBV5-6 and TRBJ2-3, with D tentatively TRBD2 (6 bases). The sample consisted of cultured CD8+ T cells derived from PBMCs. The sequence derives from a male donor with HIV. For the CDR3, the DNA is TGTGCCAGCAGTGGTACGGGAGCTTGGGCAGATACGCAGTATTTT. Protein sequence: CASSGTGAWADTQYF.